The next 15 T cell receptor beta chains were all read from a single sample in a study of tumor-infiltrating lymphocytes in localized non-small cell lung cancer (dated by TCRdb to about 2021). The library was produced with the immunoSEQ multiplex PCR assay. TCRdb retrieved this table from immuneACCESS and kept in-frame rearrangements only. Not all clones are present; in checked studies, unresolved V genes account for under half, and no reason is known for the remainder. The sample table contains about 14,000 clones; only one count was recorded for 82% of them. Roughly a fifth of the sample goes to the ten largest clones. Sequences were obtained from lung tumor tissue. The receptors derive from a human donor with non-small cell lung cancer.

The chain joins TRBV5-1 to TRBJ1-2; no clear D. Deletions cut 4 bases from V and 4 bases from J, with 17 bases between. The V gene's germline CDR1 is SGHRS and CDR2 YFSETQ. CDR3 size: 15 residues. CDR3 sequence (DNA): TGCGCCAGCAGCCCCGCGGGCAGAACGGGCTATGGCTACACCTTC. Translating gives CASSPAGRTGYGYTF.

CDR3 DNA sequence: TGTGCCAGCAGTACGGACAGGGGGGGAAATGAGCAGTTCTTC. It is translated as CASSTDRGGNEQFF. The chain links TRBV9 to TRBJ2-1, with 10 bases lining up with TRBD1. The CDR3 has 14 residues. The V gene end was trimmed by 5 bases and the J gene end by 7 bases; junction bases not matched to a gene: 6. From germline, CDR1 is SGDLS and CDR2 YYNGEE.

For this clone: The same CDR3 is also encoded by other DNA sequences in this sample. V and J are TRBV19 and TRBJ1-5; D gene unclear. The V and J ends lost 7 bases and 0 bases respectively, with 4 bases between them. The length of the CDR3 is 12 residues. Per the germline V gene, CDR1 is LNHDA and CDR2 is SQIVND (reference sequence). The CDR3 DNA follows: TGTGCCAGTAAGGGTAGCAATCAGCCCCAGCATTTT. It specifies CASKGSNQPQHF. The complete variable domain, with remaining parts taken from reference TRBV19 and TRBJ1-5, reads DGGITQSPKYLFRKEGQNVTLSCEQNLNHDAMYWYRQDPGQGLRLIYYSQIVNDFQKGDIAEGYSVSREKKESFPLTVTSAQKNPTAFYLCASKGSNQPQHFGDGTRLSIL.

J is TRBJ1-4 and V is TRBV30, with D hard to call. The germline gives CDR1 GTSNPN, CDR2 SVGIG (reference sequence). This CDR3 spans 12 amino acids. Trimming shortened V by 1 base and J by 7 bases, and 7 bases separated the two germline ends. CDR3 loop: CAWSDVVEKLFF. CDR3 nucleotides: TGTGCCTGGAGTGACGTGGTTGAAAAACTGTTTTTT.

This rearrangement joins TRBV18 to TRBJ1-1, with TRBD1 as a possible D gene (6 bases). The CDR3 loop spans 16 amino acids. The germline gives CDR1 KGHSH, CDR2 LQKENI. V was trimmed by 1 base and J by 3 bases, leaving 15 bases between them. The CDR3 DNA reads TGTGCCAGCTCACCACAGGGAGGGGGAGGAGACACTGAAGCTTTCTTT. Amino acid sequence: CASSPQGGGGDTEAFF.

The rearrangement joins TRBV5-1 to TRBJ2-7; possible D gene TRBD1, 6 bases. This CDR3 is built from 14 residues. Deletions cut 1 base from V and 5 bases from J, with 13 bases between. Germline V CDR1 and CDR2: SGHRS, YFSETQ. CDR3 coding DNA: TGCGCCAGCAGCTTGTCTGCAGGGGCCCACGAGCAGTACTTC. This gives the protein CASSLSAGAHEQYF.

This clone was picked up a small number of times. The rearrangement uses TRBV9 and TRBJ1-5; possible D gene TRBD1, 5 bases. The V gene's germline CDR1 is SGDLS and CDR2 YYNGEE. The length of the CDR3 is 15 residues. The V gene lost 0 bases and the J gene lost 6 bases, with 13 bases spanning the gap. CDR3 loop: CASSVGSGHGQPQHF. CDR3 sequence (DNA): TGTGCCAGCAGCGTAGGCTCAGGGCACGGTCAGCCCCAGCATTTT.

The chain couples TRBV10-3 to TRBJ1-3; no reliable D call. There are 13 residues in the CDR3. Trimming cost V 0 bases and J 5 bases, with 5 bases left between them. The germline gives CDR1 ENHRY, CDR2 SYGVKD. CDR3 region: CAISESLRNTIYF. The CDR3, as DNA: TGTGCCATCAGTGAGTCTTTGAGAAACACCATATATTTT.

The rearrangement uses TRBV5-1 and TRBJ2-6, with 7 positions matching TRBD1. This CDR3 is 16 amino acids long. V was clipped by 0 bases and J by 4 bases; unmatched bases: 4. Germline V gene sequence: CDR1 SGHRS, CDR2 YFSETQ. The CDR3 DNA is TGCGCCAGCAGCTTGGGACAGGGCGGCGGGGCCAACGTCCTGACTTTC. The encoded protein is CASSLGQGGGANVLTF.

The CDR3 is CASSLADYSPTTDTQYF. The CDR3 region has the DNA TGTGCCAGCAGCTTAGCGGACTATAGCCCAACCACAGATACGCAGTATTTT. The genes are TRBV7-6 and TRBJ2-3; tentative D call: TRBD2 (6 bases). Trimming left V 0 bases short and J 2 bases short, with 15 bases between. The CDR3 has 17 residues. CDR1 and CDR2 (germline): SGHVS, FNYEAQ.

This chain uses TRBV5-1 with TRBJ2-3; perhaps TRBD1 as D (5 bases). CDR3 length: 14 residues. From germline, CDR1 is SGHRS and CDR2 YFSETQ. Trimming stripped 2 bases from V and 5 bases from J, with 12 bases between. The CDR3 loop is CASSFTRVGDTQYF. The CDR3, as DNA: TGCGCCAGCAGCTTTACCAGGGTAGGAGATACGCAGTATTTT.

The chain has TRBV30 and TRBJ1-5; 8 bases are shared with TRBD1. The V and J ends lost 2 bases and 0 bases, in that order; junction bases with no gene match: 6. This CDR3 is 16 amino acids long. Germline V CDR1 and CDR2: GTSNPN, SVGIG (reference sequence). CDR3 sequence reads: CAWSRRGQGSNQPQHF. The DNA of the CDR3 is TGTGCCTGGAGTCGTCGAGGACAGGGTAGCAATCAGCCCCAGCATTTT.

J is TRBJ1-5 and V is TRBV7-9; 7 bases align to TRBD1. The CDR3 is 14 residues long. Germline V gives CDR1 SEHNR, CDR2 FQNEAQ (reference sequence). The J segment lost 9 bases and the V segment lost 5 bases, leaving 10 bases of the junction unmatched. Written as DNA, the CDR3 is TGTGCCAGCAGCCAACCCGACAGGGAAGGGCCCCAGCATTTT. This encodes CASSQPDREGPQHF.

V is TRBV5-4 and J is TRBJ2-1; D unresolved. The CDR3 is 11 amino acids. Trimming pared 9 bases from V and 4 bases from J, leaving 8 bases between. The germline V gene has CDR1 SGHNT and CDR2 YYREEE (reference sequence). DNA for the CDR3: TGTGCCATCGGGTTGTACAATGAGCAGTTCTTC. Its protein product is CAIGLYNEQFF.

The chain employs TRBV21-1 and TRBJ2-7; TRBD1, the table's D call, lacks a check against the DNA. TRBV21-1 is noted as a pseudogene. The CDR3 has 14 residues. This CDR3 reads CASSKAETAYEQYF. DNA for the CDR3: TGTGCCAGCAGCAAAGCGGAGACAGCCTACGAGCAGTACTTC.